The entry below gives a single T cell receptor (beta chain) sequence along with its context. The data derive from a study of blood T cell repertoires in COVID-19. Study information: There were acute and convalescent COVID-19 samples, and they came from the United States, Italy and Spain. Sample material is recorded as cDNA or gDNA derived from T cells, B-cell-depleted T cells, or PBMCs.

Germline CDR1 is MDHEN and CDR2 is SYDVKM. Trimming cost V 8 bases and J 6 bases, with 14 bases left between them. There are 13 residues in the CDR3. Original methodology: Amplification of reference gene primers was used by the study to estimate nucleated cell counts. Repertoires were generated with immunoSEQ multiplex PCR, while TCRdb's copy carries only in-frame clones and drops some. The V and J calls and the clone size are those of that table, but D and trimming were determined from the DNA. The table has about 330,000 clones, around 89% seen once; the top ten hold under 5%. The specimen sequenced was peripheral blood. The source of this sequence is a woman aged 45-60 years with active or convalescent COVID-19. The rearrangement links TRBV28 to TRBJ2-1, with D possibly being TRBD2 (6 bases). This CDR3 is CASGWTILNEQFF. The CDR3 DNA reads as TGTGCCAGCGGCTGGACTATTCTCAATGAGCAGTTCTTC.